Described below is a single T cell receptor (beta chain) sequence and its context. The data were obtained in a study of technical replicates of blood from a handful of donors. Repertoires were generated with immunoSEQ multiplex PCR, while TCRdb's copy carries only in-frame clones and drops some. The table records roughly 6,400 clones, 96% of them present only once. The CDR3 spans 14 residues. V trimming: 6 bases; J trimming: 5 bases; junction bases outside the gene matches: 7. Germline CDR1 reads MNHEY; CDR2 reads SMNVEV (reference sequence). This sequence originates from a human donor in good health. The V gene is TRBV27, the J gene TRBJ2-5; 9 positions agree with TRBD1. Sequenced material: PBMCs. CDR3 region: CASRRQGGEETQYF. In DNA form, the CDR3 reads TGTGCCAGCAGAAGACAGGGGGGCGAGGAGACCCAGTACTTC.